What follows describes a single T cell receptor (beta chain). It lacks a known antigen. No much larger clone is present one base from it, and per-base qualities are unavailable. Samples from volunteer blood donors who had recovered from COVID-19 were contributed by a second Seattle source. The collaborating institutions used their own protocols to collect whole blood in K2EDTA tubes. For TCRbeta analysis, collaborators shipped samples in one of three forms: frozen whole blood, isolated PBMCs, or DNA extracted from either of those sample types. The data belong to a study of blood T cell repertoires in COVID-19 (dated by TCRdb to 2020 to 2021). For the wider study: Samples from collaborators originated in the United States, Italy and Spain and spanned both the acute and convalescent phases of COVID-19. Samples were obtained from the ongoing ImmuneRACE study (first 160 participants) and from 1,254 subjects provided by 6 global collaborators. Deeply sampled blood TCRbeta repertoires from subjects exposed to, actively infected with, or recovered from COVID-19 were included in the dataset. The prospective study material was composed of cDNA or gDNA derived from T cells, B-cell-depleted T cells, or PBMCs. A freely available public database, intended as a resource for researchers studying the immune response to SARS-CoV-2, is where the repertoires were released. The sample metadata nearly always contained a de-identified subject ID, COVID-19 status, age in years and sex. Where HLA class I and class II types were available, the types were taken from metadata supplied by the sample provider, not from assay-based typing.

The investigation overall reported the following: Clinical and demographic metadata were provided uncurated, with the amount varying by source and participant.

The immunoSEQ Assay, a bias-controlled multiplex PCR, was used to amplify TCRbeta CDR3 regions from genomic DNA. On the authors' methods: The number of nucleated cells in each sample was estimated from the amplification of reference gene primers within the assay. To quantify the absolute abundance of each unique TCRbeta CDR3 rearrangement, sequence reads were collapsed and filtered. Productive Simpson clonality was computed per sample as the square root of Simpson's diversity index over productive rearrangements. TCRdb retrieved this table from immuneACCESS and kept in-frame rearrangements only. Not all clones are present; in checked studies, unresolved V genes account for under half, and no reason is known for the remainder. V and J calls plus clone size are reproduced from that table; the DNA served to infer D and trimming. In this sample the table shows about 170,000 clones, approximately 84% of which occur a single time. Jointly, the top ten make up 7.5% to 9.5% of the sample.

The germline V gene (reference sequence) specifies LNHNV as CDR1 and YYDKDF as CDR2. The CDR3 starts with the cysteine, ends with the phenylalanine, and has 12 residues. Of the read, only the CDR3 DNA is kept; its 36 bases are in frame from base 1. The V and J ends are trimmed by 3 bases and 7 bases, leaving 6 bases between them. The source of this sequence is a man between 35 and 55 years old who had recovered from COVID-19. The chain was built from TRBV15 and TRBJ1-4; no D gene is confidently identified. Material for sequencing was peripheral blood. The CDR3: CATSRGSEKLFF. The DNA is TGTGCCACCAGCAGGGGGAGTGAAAAACTGTTTTTT.